A single sample gave rise to the 17 T cell receptor beta chains below, sequenced in a study of identical twins. MiXCR, run by TCRdb on the 5' RACE reads, gives a single entry per CDR3 protein. The sample yields 250,000 to 300,000 distinct CDR3 sequences, roughly 8% seen once. Another study also made use of these data, one on yellow fever vaccine responses in identical twins.

The sample was CD8+ T cells sorted from blood. The source is a woman younger than 35 in good health.

CDR3 protein: CSAEGQVPSYEQYF. The DNA for the CDR3 is TGCAGTGCCGAGGGACAGGTTCCTTCCTACGAGCAGTACTTC. The chain couples TRBV20-1 to TRBJ2-7; 8 positions match TRBD1. Trimming at V came to 6 bases and at J to 1 base, leaving 8 bases not matched to a gene. Germline V lookup: CDR1 DFQATT, CDR2 SNEGSKA (reference sequence). CDR3 length equals 14 residues.

This clonotype was observed at least ten times. This chain uses TRBV15 with TRBJ2-1; possible D gene TRBD1, 6 bases. Trimming left V 3 bases short and J 5 bases short, with 14 bases between. The CDR3 has 15 amino acids. CDR1 is LNHNV and CDR2 is YYDKDF in the germline V gene (reference sequence). CDR3 bases: TGTGCCACCAGCAGTAAGGTTACAGGGCACAATGAGCAGTTCTTC. Protein product: CATSSKVTGHNEQFF.

V usage is TRBV12-3 or TRBV12-4 and J usage is TRBJ2-1; the match to TRBD1 covers 7 bases. V dropped 5 bases and J dropped 0; count of bases not matched to a gene: 7. CDR3 length equals 16 residues. CDR3: CASSRTGLSSYNEQFF. The CDR3 DNA reads as TGTGCCAGCAGTCGGACAGGCTTAAGCTCCTACAATGAGCAGTTCTTC.

The sample holds a few counts of this clonotype. The CDR3 loop reads CASSLYRSNEQFF. For the CDR3, the DNA is TGTGCCAGCAGCTTATATCGGAGCAATGAGCAGTTCTTC. The chain employs TRBV7-8 and TRBJ2-1; D remains unclear. Germline-derived CDR1 and CDR2 are SGHVS and FQNEAQ. The CDR3 consists of 13 residues. V was shortened by 2 bases and J by 6 bases, with 8 bases between the two germline ends.

This clonotype was detected a few times. V and J are TRBV6-2 or TRBV6-3 and TRBJ2-7; the match to TRBD1 covers 7 bases. Germline trimming cut 7 bases from V and 9 bases from J; bases unmatched to any gene: 15. The CDR3 extends over 14 amino acids. CDR1 and CDR2 from the germline V gene are MNHEY and SVGEGT. CDR3 sequence: CASTEPGQLSGQYF. The CDR3 region has the DNA TGTGCCAGCACCGAACCGGGACAGTTAAGCGGGCAGTACTTC.

A word on this clonotype: Just one base apart from a much larger clone, this may be a read error. The chain is built from TRBV9 and TRBJ2-2; 7 bases are a match to TRBD1. The CDR3 runs 18 residues. Germline CDR1 is SGDLS and CDR2 is YYNGEE. CDR3 bases: TGTTCCAGCAGCGTCAACAGGGGACACGGACCGAACACCGGGGAGCTGTTTTTT. Translating it yields CSSSVNRGHGPNTGELFF. The whole variable domain, filled in from reference TRBV9 and TRBJ2-2, reads DSGVTQTPKHLITATGQRVTLRCSPRSGDLSVYWYQQSLDQGLQFLIQYYNGEERAKGNILERFSAQQFPDLHSELNLSSLELGDSALYFCSSSVNRGHGPNTGELFFGEGSRLTVL.

The chain couples TRBV15 to TRBJ2-6, with D possibly TRBD1 on 6 matching bases. The germline V gene encodes CDR1 LNHNV and CDR2 YYDKDF (reference sequence). Trimming left V 5 bases short and J 13 bases short, with 24 bases between. This CDR3 spans 16 amino acids. Here the CDR3 reads CATSPPPRTGQGVLTF. CDR3 DNA sequence: TGTGCCACCAGCCCCCCCCCTAGAACAGGGCAAGGGGTCCTGACTTTC.

This clonotype appeared a few times. This chain connects TRBV7-2 to TRBJ2-5; 7 positions match TRBD1. The CDR3 covers 15 residues. Trimming cost V 2 bases and J 5 bases; bases outside gene matches: 8. CDR1 is SGHTA and CDR2 is FQGNSA in the germline V gene. CDR3 in DNA: TGTGCCAGCAGCTTACGACAGGGCTACTGGGAGACCCAGTACTTC. Amino acids: CASSLRQGYWETQYF.

The chain has TRBV7-8 and TRBJ1-4; D call uncertain. V was shortened by 0 bases and J by 2 bases, with 10 bases between the two germline ends. The CDR3 has 16 residues. Germline values: CDR1 SGHVS, CDR2 FQNEAQ. The CDR3 region is CASSLAGPGTNEKLFF. The DNA of the CDR3 is TGTGCCAGCAGCTTAGCCGGCCCCGGGACTAATGAAAAACTGTTTTTT.

The V and J genes are TRBV13 and TRBJ1-1; D is unclear. CDR1 is PRHDT and CDR2 is FYEKMQ in the germline V gene (reference sequence). The CDR3 has 15 amino acids. Trimming took 1 base from V and 0 from J, leaving 9 bases between them. The CDR3 coding sequence is TGTGCCAGCAGCTTAGCCGGCCCCATGAACACTGAAGCTTTCTTT. Translation: CASSLAGPMNTEAFF. Combining the CDR3 with reference TRBV13 and TRBJ1-1 gives the whole variable domain AAGVIQSPRHLIKEKRETATLKCYPIPRHDTVYWYQQGPGQDPQFLISFYEKMQSDKGSIPDRFSAQQFSDYHSELNMSSLELGDSALYFCASSLAGPMNTEAFFGQGTRLTVV.

This clonotype was seen many times. The chain employs TRBV29-1 and TRBJ2-3; TRBD2 matches 11 bases. In germline, CDR1 is SQVTM, CDR2 ANQGSEA. The CDR3 extends over 14 amino acids. V shed 8 bases and J 2 bases; nucleotides not matched to a gene: 6. CDR3 protein: CSTRLAGYTDTQYF. The CDR3 bases are TGCAGCACCCGACTAGCGGGATACACAGATACGCAGTATTTT.

A few counts support this clonotype. This chain joins TRBV2 and TRBJ1-2; TRBD1 matches at 7 bases. Unmatched junction bases numbered 3, after V lost 0 bases and J lost 2 bases. Germline loops: CDR1 SNHLY, CDR2 FYNNEI. The CDR3 extends over 15 amino acids. The CDR3: CASSEAHRGNYGYTF. The CDR3 DNA reads TGTGCCAGCAGTGAAGCTCACAGGGGAAACTATGGCTACACCTTC.

J is TRBJ2-1 and V is TRBV2, with 8 bases that match TRBD2. The V segment lost 4 bases and the J segment 0 bases; nucleotides outside the gene matches: 11. The germline gives CDR1 SNHLY, CDR2 FYNNEI. The CDR3 has 18 residues. CDR3 amino acids: CASSGFNQRERSYNEQFF. The DNA of the CDR3 is TGTGCCAGCAGTGGGTTTAACCAGCGGGAGCGCTCCTACAATGAGCAGTTCTTC.

This clonotype occurred a few times. This chain links TRBV12-3 or TRBV12-4 with TRBJ2-7, with 8 nucleotides matching TRBD1. This CDR3 comprises 14 residues. The V gene end was trimmed by 6 bases and the J gene end by 5 bases; junction bases not matched to a gene: 9. Here the CDR3 reads CASSPDRGPHEQYF. CDR3 in DNA: TGTGCCAGCAGCCCAGACAGGGGCCCCCACGAGCAGTACTTC.

The chain joins TRBV7-9 to TRBJ2-7; D is possibly TRBD1 (6 bases). Trimming left V 4 bases short and J 2 bases short, with 18 bases between. The CDR3 runs 16 residues. Per the germline V gene, CDR1 is SEHNR and CDR2 is FQNEAQ (reference sequence). For the CDR3, the DNA is TGTGCCAGCAGCTCCCCGGGGTACAGGGAGACCTACGAGCAGTACTTC. It is translated as CASSSPGYRETYEQYF.

The chain has TRBV14 and TRBJ2-1; possibly TRBD2 for D (5 bases). Trimming stripped 0 bases from V and 8 bases from J, with 17 bases between. CDR1 and CDR2 from the germline V gene are SGHDN and FVKESK. The CDR3 is 16 amino acids. CDR3 nucleotides: TGTGCCAGCAGCCAAGAAAGAGGGTCTCGGCGGGATGAGCAGTTCTTC. Protein: CASSQERGSRRDEQFF.

This clonotype was recorded many times. The chain employs TRBV15 and TRBJ2-1; D is unresolved. This CDR3 is built from 13 residues. CDR1 and CDR2 (germline): LNHNV, YYDKDF (reference sequence). With 0 bases removed from V and 9 bases from J, the gap between germline ends came to 9 bases. The CDR3 here is CATSRERSVEQFF. CDR3 bases: TGTGCCACCAGCAGAGAACGGTCGGTTGAGCAGTTCTTC. Drawing the rest from reference TRBV15 and TRBJ2-1, the complete variable domain is DAMVIQNPRYQVTQFGKPVTLSCSQTLNHNVMYWYQQKSSQAPKLLFHYYDKDFNNEADTPDNFQSRRPNTSFCFLDIRSPGLGDTAMYLCATSRERSVEQFFGPGTRLTVL.